Each of the 10 T cell receptor beta chains below was sequenced from the same sample in a study of breast tumors, draining lymph nodes, adjacent tissues (dated by TCRdb to 2016 to 2017). Library prep was done by multiplex PCR. TCRdb records Illumina HiSeq 2000 as the sequencer. TCRdb reprocessed the public reads (quality trimming at Q25 with fastp, clone calling with MiXCR) and kept in-frame beta chains. Each CDR3 protein appears once, grouped with its most common genes and DNA. This sample gives about 200,000 distinct CDR3 sequences in total; 34% of them show up just once. The top ten clonotypes cover approximately 3.3% of the sample. Lymph node samples came from the axillary draining lymph nodes of breast cancer patients. Sequencing input: axillary lymph node tissue. These receptor sequences come from a female donor with breast cancer. Some clones in this sample may be carry-over from other donors' samples.

V and J are TRBV15 and TRBJ2-7; the match to TRBD1 covers 10 bases. Germline V gene lookup returns CDR1 LNHNV and CDR2 YYDKDF (reference sequence). This CDR3 has 15 residues. J was trimmed by 6 bases and V by 1 base; bases with no gene match: 6. The CDR3 DNA reads TGTGCCACCAGCAGAGGACAGGGGGCGAGGGGCGAGCAGTACGTC. As protein: CATSRGQGARGEQYV.

Details on this clonotype: A much larger clone differs by one base, so this may be a read error. J is TRBJ1-6 and V is TRBV19, with D tentatively TRBD1 (6 bases). CDR3 size: 15 residues. CDR1 is LNHDA and CDR2 is SQIVND in the germline V gene (reference sequence). CDR3 coding DNA: TGTGCCAGTATGGAAGACAGGAGAATTAATCCACCCCTCCACTTT. Its translation is CASMEDRRINPPLHF.

The V call is TRBV19, the J call TRBJ2-5, with D possibly TRBD2 on 6 matching bases. CDR1 and CDR2 (germline): LNHDA, SQIVND (reference sequence). The CDR3 sequence is 14 residues long. Trimming removed 6 bases at V and 7 bases at J, with 18 bases between. This CDR3 is CASSGAGSVRTQYF. In nucleotides, the CDR3 is TGTGCCAGTAGCGGGGCGGGGAGCGTAAGGACCCAGTACTTC.

The chain links TRBV28 to TRBJ2-1; D gene unclear. V lost 3 bases and J 3 bases, leaving 9 bases between the germline ends. Germline V lookup: CDR1 MDHEN, CDR2 SYDVKM. The CDR3 consists of 14 residues. CDR3 protein: CASSLTALYNEQFF. The CDR3 DNA follows: TGTGCCAGCAGTTTGACGGCCCTCTACAATGAGCAGTTCTTC. Supplemented by reference TRBV28 and TRBJ2-1, the full variable domain reads DVKVTQSSRYLVKRTGEKVFLECVQDMDHENMFWYRQDPGLGLRLIYFSYDVKMKEKGDIPEGYSVSREKKERFSLILESASTNQTSMYLCASSLTALYNEQFFGPGTRLTVL.

CDR3 nucleotide sequence: TGCAGTGCTAGAGAGGGGAGCGGGGGGTTCAATGAAAAACTGTTTTTT. It is translated as CSAREGSGGFNEKLFF. V usage is TRBV20-1 and J usage is TRBJ1-4; D perhaps matches TRBD1 (5 bases). V was cut by 0 bases and J by 5 bases, with 16 bases left in between. This CDR3 spans 16 amino acids. Germline CDR1 and CDR2: DFQATT and SNEGSKA (reference sequence).

This clonotype was observed a few times. The chain links TRBV28 to TRBJ2-7; D is undetermined. The germline CDR1 and CDR2 sequences are MDHEN and SYDVKM. V gave up 5 bases and J gave up 7 bases, with 9 bases separating them. The CDR3 contains 11 residues. CDR3 DNA sequence: TGTGCCAGCAGTCTACTGCCGGAGCAGTACTTC. Translating it yields CASSLLPEQYF.

In its sample, this clonotype was seen many times. The J gene is TRBJ2-7, the V gene TRBV7-8, with D perhaps TRBD1 (6 bases). The CDR3 has 15 residues. With 1 base removed from V and 7 bases from J, the gap between germline ends came to 17 bases. The V gene's germline CDR1 is SGHVS and CDR2 FQNEAQ. The CDR3 region is CASSLGGTGSGEQYF. The CDR3 nucleotides read TGTGCCAGCAGCTTAGGGGGTACAGGGTCTGGGGAGCAGTACTTC.

This clonotype was detected many times. The V and J genes are TRBV9 and TRBJ1-2; no firm D call. The V end lost 0 bases, the J end lost 2 bases, and 5 bases lay between the germline ends. CDR3 length: 13 amino acids. Germline CDR1 SGDLS, CDR2 YYNGEE. CDR3 protein: CASSVEENYGYTF. Written as DNA, the CDR3 is TGTGCCAGCAGCGTAGAGGAGAACTATGGCTACACCTTC.

This chain links TRBV7-9 with TRBJ2-3, with 9 bases matching TRBD1. V was clipped by 2 bases and J by 2 bases; unmatched bases: 5. Per germline, CDR1 SEHNR and CDR2 FQNEAQ (reference sequence). The CDR3 spans 16 residues. This chain's CDR3 is CASSLIGQGNTDTQYF. DNA of the CDR3: TGTGCCAGCAGCTTAATTGGACAGGGGAACACAGATACGCAGTATTTT. The variable domain in full, completed from reference TRBV7-9 and TRBJ2-3, reads DTGVSQNPRHKITKRGQNVTFRCDPISEHNRLYWYRQTLGQGPEFLTYFQNEAQLEKSRLLSDRFSAERPKGSFSTLEIQRTEQGDSAMYLCASSLIGQGNTDTQYFGPGTRLTVL.

This clonotype was recorded at least ten times. V and J are TRBV7-8 and TRBJ2-5, with unresolved D. This CDR3 contains 13 residues. Between the trimmed V and J ends, which lost 4 bases and 1 base, there was a span of 7 bases. Per germline, CDR1 SGHVS and CDR2 FQNEAQ. The CDR3 region has the DNA TGTGCCAGCAGCTCCCGACCCCAAGAGACCCAGTACTTC. It encodes CASSSRPQETQYF.